This T cell receptor (beta chain) stems from a study of identical twins. Trimming stripped 2 bases from V and 4 bases from J, with 17 bases between. This CDR3 comprises 16 residues. In germline, CDR1 is SGHAT, CDR2 FQNNGV. A universal primer site was incorporated via template switching, and the cDNA contained unique molecular identifiers. In TCRdb, the 5' RACE reads were re-called with MiXCR into one record per CDR3 protein. Among 200,000 to 250,000 distinct CDR3 sequences listed, approximately 7.1% were seen once. The same sample was also used in a study of T cells expressing NK-cell markers. That investigation notes: In several experiments, sorting was restricted to alpha-beta TCR T cells by an anti-gamma-delta TCR antibody.

The sequence came from a young woman in good health. V is TRBV11-2 and J is TRBJ1-1; D possibly corresponds to TRBD1 (5 bases). The source material was CD8+ T cells sorted from blood. The CDR3 sequence: CASSLPSGTEVTEAFF. Here the CDR3 DNA reads TGTGCCAGCAGCTTACCTTCCGGGACCGAAGTCACTGAAGCTTTCTTT. The full variable domain, rest sourced from reference TRBV11-2 and TRBJ1-1, is EAGVAQSPRYKIIEKRQSVAFWCNPISGHATLYWYQQILGQGPKLLIQFQNNGVVDDSQLPKDRFSAERLKGVDSTLKIQPAKLEDSAVYLCASSLPSGTEVTEAFFGQGTRLTVV.